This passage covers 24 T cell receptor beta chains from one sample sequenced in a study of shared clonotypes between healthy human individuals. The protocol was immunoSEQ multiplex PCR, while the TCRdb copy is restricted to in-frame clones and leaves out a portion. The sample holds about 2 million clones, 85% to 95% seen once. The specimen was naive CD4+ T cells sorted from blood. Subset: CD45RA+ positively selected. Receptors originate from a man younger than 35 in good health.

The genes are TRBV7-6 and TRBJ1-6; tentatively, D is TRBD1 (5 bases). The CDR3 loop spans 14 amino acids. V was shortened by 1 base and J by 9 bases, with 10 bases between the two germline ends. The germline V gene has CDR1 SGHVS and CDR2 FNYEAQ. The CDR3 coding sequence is TGTGCCAGCAGCTTAGGAAACACAGGTTCACCCCTCCACTTT. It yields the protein CASSLGNTGSPLHF.

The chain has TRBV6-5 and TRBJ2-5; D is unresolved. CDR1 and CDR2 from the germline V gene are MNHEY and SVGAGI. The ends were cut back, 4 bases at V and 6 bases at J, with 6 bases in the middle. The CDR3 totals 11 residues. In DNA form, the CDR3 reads TGTGCCAGCAGTTTCCAGCAGACCCAGTACTTC. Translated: CASSFQQTQYF.

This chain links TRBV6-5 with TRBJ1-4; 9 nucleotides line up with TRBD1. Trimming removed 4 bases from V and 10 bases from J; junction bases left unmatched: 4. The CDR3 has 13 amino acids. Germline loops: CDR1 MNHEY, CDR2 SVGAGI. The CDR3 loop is CASSSDRGGKLFF. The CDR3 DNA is TGTGCCAGCAGTTCGGACAGGGGTGGAAAACTGTTTTTT.

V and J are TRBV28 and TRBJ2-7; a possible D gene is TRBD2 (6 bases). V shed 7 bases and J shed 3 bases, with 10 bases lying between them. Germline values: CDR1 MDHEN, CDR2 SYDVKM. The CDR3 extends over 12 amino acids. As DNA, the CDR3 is TGTGCCAGCACCGTGGAGGGCTACGAGCAGTACTTC. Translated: CASTVEGYEQYF.

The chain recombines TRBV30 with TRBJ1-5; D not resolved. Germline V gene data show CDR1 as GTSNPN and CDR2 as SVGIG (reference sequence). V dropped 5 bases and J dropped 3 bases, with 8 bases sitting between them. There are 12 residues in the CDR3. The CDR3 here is CAWGENNQPQHF. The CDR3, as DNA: TGTGCCTGGGGGGAGAACAATCAGCCCCAGCATTTT.

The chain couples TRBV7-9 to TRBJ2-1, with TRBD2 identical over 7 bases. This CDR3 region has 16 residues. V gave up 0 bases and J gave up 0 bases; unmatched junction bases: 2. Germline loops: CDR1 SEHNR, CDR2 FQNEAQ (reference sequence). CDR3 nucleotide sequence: TGTGCCAGCAGCTTAGCGTTAGCGGGCTCCTACAATGAGCAGTTCTTC. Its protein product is CASSLALAGSYNEQFF.

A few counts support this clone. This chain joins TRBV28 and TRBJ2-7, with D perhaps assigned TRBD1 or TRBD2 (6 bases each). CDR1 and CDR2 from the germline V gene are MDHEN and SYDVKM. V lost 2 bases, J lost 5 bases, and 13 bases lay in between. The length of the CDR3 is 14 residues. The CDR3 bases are TGTGCCAGCAGTTTACCGGGGGCTAGAGACGAGCAGTACTTC. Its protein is CASSLPGARDEQYF. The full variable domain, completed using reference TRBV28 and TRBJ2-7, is DVKVTQSSRYLVKRTGEKVFLECVQDMDHENMFWYRQDPGLGLRLIYFSYDVKMKEKGDIPEGYSVSREKKERFSLILESASTNQTSMYLCASSLPGARDEQYFGPGTRLTVT.

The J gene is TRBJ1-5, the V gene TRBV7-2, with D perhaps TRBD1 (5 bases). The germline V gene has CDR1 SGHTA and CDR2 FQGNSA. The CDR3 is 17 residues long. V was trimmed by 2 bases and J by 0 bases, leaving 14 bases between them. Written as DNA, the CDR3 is TGTGCCAGCAGCTTAAGGGGCAGACCTTATAGCAATCAGCCCCAGCATTTT. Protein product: CASSLRGRPYSNQPQHF. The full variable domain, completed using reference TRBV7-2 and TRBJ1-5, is GAGVSQSPSNKVTEKGKDVELRCDPISGHTALYWYRQSLGQGLEFLIYFQGNSAPDKSGLPSDRFSAERTGGSVSTLTIQRTQQEDSAVYLCASSLRGRPYSNQPQHFGDGTRLSIL.

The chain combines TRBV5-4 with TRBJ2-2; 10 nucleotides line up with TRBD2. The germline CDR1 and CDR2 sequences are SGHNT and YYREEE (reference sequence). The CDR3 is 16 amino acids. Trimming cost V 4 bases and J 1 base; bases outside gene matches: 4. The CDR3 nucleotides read TGTGCCAGCAGCAGACTAGCGGGCGAGAACACCGGGGAGCTGTTTTTT. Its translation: CASSRLAGENTGELFF.

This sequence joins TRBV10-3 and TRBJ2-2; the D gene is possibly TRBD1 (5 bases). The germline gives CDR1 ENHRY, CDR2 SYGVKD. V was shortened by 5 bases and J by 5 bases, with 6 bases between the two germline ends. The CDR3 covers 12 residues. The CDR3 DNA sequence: TGTGCCATCAGTCCAGGGACCGGGGAGCTGTTTTTT. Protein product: CAISPGTGELFF.

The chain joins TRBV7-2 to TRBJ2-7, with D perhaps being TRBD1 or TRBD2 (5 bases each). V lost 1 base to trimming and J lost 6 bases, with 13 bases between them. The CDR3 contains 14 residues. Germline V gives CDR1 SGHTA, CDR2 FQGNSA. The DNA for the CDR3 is TGTGCCAGCAGCTTAGATCTGGGGGTATCCGAGCAGTACTTC. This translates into CASSLDLGVSEQYF.

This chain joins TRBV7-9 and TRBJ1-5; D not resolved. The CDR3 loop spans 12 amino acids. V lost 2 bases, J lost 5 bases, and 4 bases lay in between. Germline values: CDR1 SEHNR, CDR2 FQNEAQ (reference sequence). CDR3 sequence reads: CASSLKDQPQHF. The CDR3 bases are TGTGCCAGCAGCTTAAAGGATCAGCCCCAGCATTTT.

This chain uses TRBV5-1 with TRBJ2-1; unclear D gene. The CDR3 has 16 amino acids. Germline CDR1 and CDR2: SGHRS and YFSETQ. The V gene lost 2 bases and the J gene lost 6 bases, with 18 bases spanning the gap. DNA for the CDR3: TGCGCCAGCAGCTTAAGCGCTGACCCCTACGTCAATGAGCAGTTCTTC. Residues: CASSLSADPYVNEQFF. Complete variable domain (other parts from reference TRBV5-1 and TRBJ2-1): KAGVTQTPRYLIKTRGQQVTLSCSPISGHRSVSWYQQTPGQGLQFLFEYFSETQRNKGNFPGRFSGRQFSNSRSEMNVSTLELGDSALYLCASSLSADPYVNEQFFGPGTRLTVL.

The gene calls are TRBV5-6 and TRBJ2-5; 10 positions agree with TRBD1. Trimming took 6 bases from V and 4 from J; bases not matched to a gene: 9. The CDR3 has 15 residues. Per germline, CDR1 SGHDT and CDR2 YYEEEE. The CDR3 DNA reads TGTGCCAGCAACCGGGACAGGGGCTTTGGAGAGACCCAGTACTTC. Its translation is CASNRDRGFGETQYF.

CDR3 region: CAISAMPSGRAGSTDTQYF. CDR3 nucleotide sequence: TGTGCCATCAGTGCGATGCCTAGCGGGAGGGCCGGGAGCACAGATACGCAGTATTTT. This chain links TRBV10-3 with TRBJ2-3; 12 bases are a match to TRBD2. The germline gives CDR1 ENHRY, CDR2 SYGVKD. The J segment lost 0 bases and the V segment lost 4 bases, leaving 11 bases of the junction unmatched. The CDR3 is 19 amino acids.

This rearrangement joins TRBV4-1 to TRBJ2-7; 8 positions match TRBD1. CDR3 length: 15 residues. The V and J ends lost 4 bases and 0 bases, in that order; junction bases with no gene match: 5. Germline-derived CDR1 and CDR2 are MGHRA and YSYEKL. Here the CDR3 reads CASSPGQGSSYEQYF. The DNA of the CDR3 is TGCGCCAGCAGCCCAGGACAGGGCTCCTCCTACGAGCAGTACTTC.

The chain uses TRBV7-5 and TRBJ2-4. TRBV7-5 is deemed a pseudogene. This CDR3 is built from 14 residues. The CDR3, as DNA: TGTGCCAGAAGCTTAGGGGGGAATAAAAACATTCAGTACTTC. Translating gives CARSLGGNKNIQYF.

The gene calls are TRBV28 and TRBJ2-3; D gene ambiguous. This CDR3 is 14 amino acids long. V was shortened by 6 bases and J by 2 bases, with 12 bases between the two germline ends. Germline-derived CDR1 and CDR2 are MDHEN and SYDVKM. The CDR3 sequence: CASSGRPFTDTQYF. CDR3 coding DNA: TGTGCCAGCAGCGGACGGCCCTTCACAGATACGCAGTATTTT. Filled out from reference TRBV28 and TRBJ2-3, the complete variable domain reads DVKVTQSSRYLVKRTGEKVFLECVQDMDHENMFWYRQDPGLGLRLIYFSYDVKMKEKGDIPEGYSVSREKKERFSLILESASTNQTSMYLCASSGRPFTDTQYFGPGTRLTVL.

CDR3 residues: CASSDAHGQGATDTQYF. For the CDR3, the DNA is TGTGCCAGCAGTGATGCCCACGGACAGGGGGCAACAGATACGCAGTATTTT. The chain links TRBV6-1 to TRBJ2-3; TRBD1 matches at 11 bases. Germline values: CDR1 MNHNS, CDR2 SASEGT. The V gene end was trimmed by 3 bases and the J gene end by 3 bases; junction bases not matched to a gene: 8. This CDR3 comprises 17 residues.

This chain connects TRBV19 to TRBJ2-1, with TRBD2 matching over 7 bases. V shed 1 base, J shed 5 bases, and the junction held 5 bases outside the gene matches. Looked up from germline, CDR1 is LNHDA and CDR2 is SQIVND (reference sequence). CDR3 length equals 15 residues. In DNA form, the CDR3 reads TGTGCCAGTAGTATAGTTGCGGGGGTCCACAATGAGCAGTTCTTC. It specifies CASSIVAGVHNEQFF.

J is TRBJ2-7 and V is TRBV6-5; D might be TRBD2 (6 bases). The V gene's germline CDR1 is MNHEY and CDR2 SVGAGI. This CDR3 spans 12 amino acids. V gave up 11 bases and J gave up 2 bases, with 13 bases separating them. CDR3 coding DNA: TGTGCCGTGGGTGGCGGGGCCTACGAGCAGTACTTC. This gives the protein CAVGGGAYEQYF.

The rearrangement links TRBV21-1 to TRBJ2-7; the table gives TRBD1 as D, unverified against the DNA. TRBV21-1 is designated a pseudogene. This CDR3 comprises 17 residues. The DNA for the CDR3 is TGTGCCAGCAGCAAAGGTGAGACAGGTCTATCCCTCTACGAGCAGTACTTC. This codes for CASSKGETGLSLYEQYF.

The CDR3 coding sequence is TGTGCCAGCACCCGGAGTGGGGAAAATTCACCCCTCCACTTT. Amino acid sequence: CASTRSGENSPLHF. V gene TRBV6-5 combines with J gene TRBJ1-6; D is unclear. V dropped 7 bases and J dropped 7 bases, with 14 bases sitting between them. Germline V gene lookup returns CDR1 MNHEY and CDR2 SVGAGI. CDR3 size: 14 residues.

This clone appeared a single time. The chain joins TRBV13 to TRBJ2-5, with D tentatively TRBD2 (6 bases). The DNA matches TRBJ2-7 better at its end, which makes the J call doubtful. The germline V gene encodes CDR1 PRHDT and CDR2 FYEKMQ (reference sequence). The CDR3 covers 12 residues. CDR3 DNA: TGTGCCAGCACTAGCGAAGGCTACGAGCAGTACTTC. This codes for CASTSEGYEQYF.